This record concerns one T cell receptor (beta chain) sequence. Its antigen specificity is not known. Base qualities are not provided; no much larger clone lies one nucleotide away. These data are taken from a study of T cell repertoires in cytomegalovirus infection (dated by TCRdb to about 2019). Looking at the study overall: Peptide stimulations targeted recently identified HLA-C-restricted CMV epitopes, whose presentation resists viral immunomodulation, together with well-studied HLA-B-restricted epitopes. The HLA type of each donor mattered for the analysis, because public TCR beta signatures pointed to carriage of CMV infection along with the matching HLA type.

TCRdb shows the sequencer as Illumina HiSeq 1500. TCRdb ran its own pipeline on the public reads, namely fastp trimming at Q25 and MiXCR clone calling, and kept in-frame beta chains. CDR3 protein duplicates are merged, each entry listing the most common genes and DNA. Counted in this sample were roughly 920,000 distinct CDR3 sequences; about a third of them appeared once. The ten top clones hold roughly 13% of the sample. The treatment or condition tag for this specimen amounts to: in vitro stimulation with specific CMV peptide epitopes to enrich CMV-specific T cells. General findings and caveats noted by the study authors: Cumulative frequency of public TCR beta family members discriminated carriers of CMV infection plus the relevant HLA type in this cohort and an independent roughly 340-donor cohort. In the ex vivo response, HLA-C-restricted CMV-specific TCR beta clonotypes were dominant, and in two of eight donors the single most frequent clonotype came from this HLA-C-restricted group.

CDR1 and CDR2, looked up from the germline V gene (reference sequence), are SEHNR and FQNEAQ. Clipping removes 0 bases from V and 0 bases from J, with 6 as the unmatched junction base count. The CDR3 runs 18 amino acids, cysteine and phenylalanine included. The CDR3 DNA has 54 bases and is translated from base 1. The TCR originated in a human donor in good health (CMV status not recorded). Some clones in this sample may be carry-over from other donors' samples. Recombination connected TRBV7-9 to TRBJ2-3, and 10 bases in between align with TRBD1. The specimen was cultured CD8+ T cells from PBMCs, collected from culture after CMV antigen stimulation. The DNA sequence is as follows: TGTGCCAGCAGCTTAGCTGACCGGACAGGGGGGAGCACAGATACGCAGTATTTT. This sequence encodes CASSLADRTGGSTDTQYF.